Below are 3 T cell receptor beta chains sequenced from a single sample in a study of blood T cell repertoires in COVID-19. Clones were sequenced by immunoSEQ multiplex PCR, and TCRdb holds only the in-frame ones, with some missing. The data show about 39,000 clones, over 80% seen once. Sequenced input: peripheral blood. Every receptor here comes from a man aged 50-60 years with active or convalescent COVID-19.

The chain combines TRBV6-6 with TRBJ2-7; 9 nucleotides match TRBD1. CDR1 and CDR2 from the germline V gene are MNHNY and SVGAGI (reference sequence). This CDR3 is 14 amino acids long. V lost 2 bases, J lost 7 bases, and 6 bases stayed unmatched. The CDR3 region has the DNA TGTGCCAGCAGTTACGCACAGGGGGCAGGAGAGCAGTACGTC. This encodes CASSYAQGAGEQYV.

V gene TRBV27 combines with J gene TRBJ1-5; 7 nucleotides match TRBD1. Looked up from germline, CDR1 is MNHEY and CDR2 is SMNVEV (reference sequence). With 2 bases clipped from V and 2 bases from J, the junction kept 12 bases outside the gene matches. This CDR3 region has 18 residues. The CDR3 is CASSLEAGGWGGNQPQHF. CDR3 bases: TGTGCCAGCAGTTTAGAGGCAGGGGGGTGGGGAGGCAATCAGCCCCAGCATTTT.

The chain couples TRBV10-3 to TRBJ1-1; 7 bases map to TRBD1. Per germline, CDR1 ENHRY and CDR2 SYGVKD. The ends lost 4 bases at V and 8 bases at J; junction bases unmatched: 7. This CDR3 contains 13 residues. The CDR3 loop is CAISAPGQREAFF. The CDR3 coding sequence is TGTGCCATCAGTGCCCCGGGACAGCGAGAAGCTTTCTTT.